What follows are 30 T cell receptor beta chains derived from one specimen sequenced in a study of T cell repertoires in cytomegalovirus infection. TCRdb itself ran the reads through MiXCR, one entry per CDR3 protein. The data show about 830,000 distinct CDR3 sequences, approximately 29% seen once. What these receptors recognize is not known. The sample in question was cultured CD8+ T cells from PBMCs, obtained from culture after CMV antigen stimulation. The receptors were sampled from a human donor in good health (CMV status not recorded). Some clones in this sample may be carry-over from other donors' samples.

V gene TRBV4-1 combines with J gene TRBJ2-3; D gene uncertain. The V and J ends lost 0 bases and 8 bases respectively, with 9 bases between them. The CDR3 contains 13 residues. Germline V gene lookup returns CDR1 MGHRA and CDR2 YSYEKL. The CDR3 DNA is TGCGCCAGCAGCCAAGAGAAGAGCGTTACGCAGTATTTT. It specifies CASSQEKSVTQYF.

This clonotype has just a few counts. This sequence joins TRBV10-2 and TRBJ2-3, with D possibly matching TRBD1 (6 bases). Germline CDR1 and CDR2: WSHSY and SAAADI. V lost 10 bases and J 2 bases, leaving 13 bases between the germline ends. The CDR3 runs to 13 residues. Written as DNA, the CDR3 is TGCGCCACGCTACAGGGATCCACAGATACGCAGTATTTT. The encoded protein is CATLQGSTDTQYF.

The chain combines TRBV27 with TRBJ2-1, with D possibly being TRBD2 (5 bases). The CDR3 contains 12 residues. Trimming left V 8 bases short and J 6 bases short, with 11 bases between. The germline CDR1 and CDR2 sequences are MNHEY and SMNVEV (reference sequence). The CDR3 sequence is CASAATSNEQFF. CDR3 in DNA: TGTGCCAGCGCCGCTACTAGCAATGAGCAGTTCTTC.

The table lists this clonotype with a few counts. It may be a read error: a sequence one base away is much more abundant. The chain combines TRBV11-3 with TRBJ2-5; D possibly corresponds to TRBD1 (6 bases). CDR3 size: 13 residues. V shed 5 bases and J shed 0 bases, with 7 bases lying between them. Germline V lookup: CDR1 SGHNT, CDR2 YENEEA. The CDR3 region is CASSGDNQETQYF. CDR3 coding DNA: TGTGCCAGCAGCGGGGACAACCAAGAGACCCAGTACTTC.

The rearrangement uses TRBV7-8 and TRBJ2-1, with D possibly matching TRBD2 (5 bases). V was cut by 4 bases and J by 4 bases, with 20 bases left in between. The CDR3 has 17 residues. Per germline, CDR1 SGHVS and CDR2 FQNEAQ. CDR3 sequence reads: CASSSNSGPRLYNEQFF. CDR3 DNA: TGTGCCAGCAGCTCCAATTCCGGGCCTCGACTATACAATGAGCAGTTCTTC.

V usage is TRBV4-1 and J usage is TRBJ1-3; D is ambiguous. CDR1 is MGHRA and CDR2 is YSYEKL in the germline V gene. The CDR3 runs to 15 residues. With 1 base removed from V and 4 bases from J, the gap between germline ends came to 11 bases. The CDR3 spells CASSQVEVMGNTIYF. The CDR3 DNA is TGCGCCAGCAGCCAAGTGGAGGTGATGGGAAACACCATATATTTT.

This chain joins TRBV6-4 and TRBJ1-2, with TRBD1 as a possible D gene (6 bases). The germline V and J ends were trimmed by 5 bases and 2 bases, with 12 bases remaining between them. This CDR3 has 14 amino acids. Germline V gene sequence: CDR1 MRHNA, CDR2 SNTAGT. The CDR3 nucleotides read TGTGCCAGCAGTACGGGGGGCACGAACTATGGCTACACCTTC. It translates to CASSTGGTNYGYTF.

This rearrangement joins TRBV18 to TRBJ2-3; the D gene is possibly TRBD2 (6 bases). Looked up from germline, CDR1 is KGHSH and CDR2 is LQKENI. The CDR3 consists of 17 residues. V was cut by 2 bases and J by 2 bases, with 17 bases left in between. CDR3 residues: CASSPTVRDSNTDTQYF. CDR3 nucleotides: TGTGCCAGCTCACCAACGGTCCGGGACTCAAACACAGATACGCAGTATTTT.

This rearrangement joins TRBV27 to TRBJ1-5; 12 bases are shared with TRBD1. The CDR3 extends over 15 amino acids. CDR1 is MNHEY and CDR2 is SMNVEV in the germline V gene (reference sequence). The junction had 5 bases not matched to a gene; V was cut back by 5 bases and J by 6 bases. The chain's CDR3 is CASSPRDRGLQPQHF. CDR3 DNA sequence: TGTGCCAGCAGTCCCAGGGACAGGGGGCTTCAGCCCCAGCATTTT.

This clonotype was recorded a few times. The V and J genes are TRBV6-1 and TRBJ2-7; 7 bases line up with TRBD1. From germline, CDR1 is MNHNS and CDR2 SASEGT. The ends lost 1 base at V and 4 bases at J; junction bases unmatched: 10. The length of the CDR3 is 16 residues. CDR3 residues: CASSEVAGDRVYEQYF. For the CDR3, the DNA is TGTGCCAGCAGTGAAGTAGCTGGGGACAGAGTTTACGAGCAGTACTTC.

This chain joins TRBV7-9 and TRBJ1-5; 7 bases agree with TRBD1. V lost 4 bases to trimming and J lost 1 base; unmatched junction nucleotides: 7. Germline V gives CDR1 SEHNR, CDR2 FQNEAQ (reference sequence). The CDR3 runs 16 residues. The CDR3 sequence is CASSSNRDSSNQPQHF. In nucleotides, the CDR3 is TGTGCCAGCAGCTCGAACCGGGACAGCAGCAATCAGCCCCAGCATTTT.

The V and J genes are TRBV4-1 and TRBJ1-5; D may be TRBD1 (6 bases). The CDR3 length is 14 residues. The germline CDR1 and CDR2 sequences are MGHRA and YSYEKL. V lost 4 bases, J lost 9 bases, and 16 bases lay in between. The CDR3 region has the DNA TGCGCCAGCAGCCCCAGGGGCGGCCCCCGGCCCCAGCATTTT. Its protein product is CASSPRGGPRPQHF.

Comment on this clonotype: The junction and the germline gene differ at one end; a read error may be behind it. The chain joins TRBV6-5 to TRBJ2-7, with 7 nucleotides matching TRBD1. Germline V gene data show CDR1 as MNHEY and CDR2 as SVGAGI. CDR3 length: 14 residues. The CDR3 DNA sequence: TGTGCCAGCAGTTACCCCGACAGGGTCTACGAGCAGTACTTT. Translating it yields CASSYPDRVYEQYF.

In its sample, this clonotype was seen many times. This sequence joins TRBV7-2 and TRBJ2-7, with TRBD2 matching over 8 bases. The CDR3 has 15 amino acids. The germline gives CDR1 SGHTA, CDR2 FQGNSA. The V segment lost 5 bases and the J segment 3 bases; nucleotides outside the gene matches: 9. This CDR3 is CASSGSGTEVYEQYF. The CDR3 DNA follows: TGTGCCAGCAGCGGTAGCGGGACGGAGGTCTACGAGCAGTACTTC.

The chain is built from TRBV19 and TRBJ1-2; TRBD1 might be the D (6 bases). The CDR3 contains 13 residues. CDR1 and CDR2 from the germline V gene are LNHDA and SQIVND (reference sequence). The ends were cut back, 4 bases at V and 11 bases at J, with 17 bases in the middle. The CDR3 protein is CASSNVGDRTYTF. For the CDR3, the DNA is TGTGCCAGTAGTAACGTTGGAGACAGGACGTACACCTTC.

The rearrangement joins TRBV5-8 to TRBJ1-1; D is unresolved. There are 14 residues in the CDR3. With 4 bases removed from V and 3 bases from J, the gap between germline ends came to 13 bases. Germline CDR1 SGHTS, CDR2 YDEGEE. Here the CDR3 reads CASSPLPADTEAFF. The DNA of the CDR3 is TGTGCCAGCAGCCCCCTACCGGCGGACACTGAAGCTTTCTTT.

This clonotype appeared a few times. The V gene is TRBV19, the J gene TRBJ1-1; weak D call: TRBD1 (6 bases). The V gene lost 0 bases and the J gene lost 4 bases, with 15 bases spanning the gap. This CDR3 comprises 16 residues. The V gene's germline CDR1 is LNHDA and CDR2 SQIVND (reference sequence). The CDR3 DNA reads TGTGCCAGTAGTATAGATCGGGAACAGGGTACCACTGAAGCTTTCTTT. Residues: CASSIDREQGTTEAFF.

The genes are TRBV4-1 and TRBJ2-3, with 8 bases fitting TRBD1. There are 14 residues in the CDR3. Germline V gives CDR1 MGHRA, CDR2 YSYEKL. Trimming cost V 4 bases and J 5 bases; bases outside gene matches: 5. The CDR3, as DNA: TGCGCCAGCAGCCTCCCGGACAGGGAAGATACGCAGTATTTT. Protein product: CASSLPDREDTQYF.

In this sample, this clonotype turned up a few times. The J gene is TRBJ2-1, the V gene TRBV27; D is unresolved. Looked up from germline, CDR1 is MNHEY and CDR2 is SMNVEV (reference sequence). Trimming removed 5 bases at V and 0 bases at J, with 17 bases between. The CDR3 sequence is 17 residues long. CDR3 protein: CASSGVVRRNSYNEQFF. The CDR3 DNA sequence: TGTGCCAGCAGTGGGGTTGTGAGGAGAAACTCCTACAATGAGCAGTTCTTC.

This clonotype was observed a handful of times. The V gene is TRBV7-9, the J gene TRBJ2-3, with a weak D call TRBD2 (6 bases). CDR3 length: 18 amino acids. The V end lost 10 bases, the J end lost 7 bases, and 33 bases lay between the germline ends. From germline, CDR1 is SEHNR and CDR2 FQNEAQ (reference sequence). CDR3 region: CATWRSLTTGEYDNTQYF. The CDR3 bases are TGTGCCACCTGGCGTTCCTTGACCACGGGGGAGTATGATAATACGCAGTATTTT.

This clonotype was counted at least ten times. The chain combines TRBV7-8 with TRBJ2-1, with D possibly being TRBD2 (6 bases). This CDR3 is built from 15 residues. Germline assignment: CDR1 SGHVS and CDR2 FQNEAQ. Trimming stripped 5 bases from V and 12 bases from J, with 23 bases between. The CDR3 loop is CASSGRLDRPQGQFF. CDR3 bases: TGTGCCAGCAGCGGGCGACTAGATCGACCTCAAGGGCAGTTCTTC.

This clonotype has just a few counts. The chain carries TRBV14 and TRBJ2-7, with TRBD1 matching over 9 bases. CDR1 is SGHDN, CDR2 FVKESK, per germline. The CDR3 is 16 residues long. V was clipped by 2 bases and J by 3 bases; unmatched bases: 8. The CDR3 loop reads CASSQTGTGRFYEQYF. CDR3 coding DNA: TGTGCCAGCAGCCAAACCGGGACAGGGAGATTCTACGAGCAGTACTTC.

The V gene is TRBV11-1, the J gene TRBJ2-7; weak D call: TRBD1 (6 bases). The CDR3 contains 14 residues. The V gene's germline CDR1 is SGHAT and CDR2 FQDESV (reference sequence). The germline V and J ends were trimmed by 3 bases and 3 bases, with 12 bases remaining between them. CDR3 region: CASSFETGYYEQYV. In DNA form, the CDR3 reads TGTGCCAGCAGCTTTGAAACAGGGTACTACGAGCAGTACGTC.

Here the CDR3 reads CASSSGTGINYGYTF. The DNA of the CDR3 is TGTGCCAGCAGCTCCGGGACGGGGATTAACTATGGCTACACCTTC. This rearrangement joins TRBV11-1 to TRBJ1-2; perhaps TRBD1 as D (5 bases). Germline CDR1 SGHAT, CDR2 FQDESV (reference sequence). V was pared by 4 bases and J by 1 base, with 13 bases between. This CDR3 has 15 amino acids. The full variable domain, in which reference TRBV11-1 and TRBJ1-2 provide the parts outside the CDR3, is EAEVAQSPRYKITEKSQAVAFWCDPISGHATLYWYRQILGQGPELLVQFQDESVVDDSQLPKDRFSAERLKGVDSTLKIQPAELGDSAMYLCASSSGTGINYGYTFGSGTRLTVV.

The rearrangement uses TRBV20-1 and TRBJ2-2, with TRBD1 identical over 9 bases. V gave up 5 bases and J gave up 3 bases; unmatched junction bases: 4. Germline V CDR1 and CDR2: DFQATT, SNEGSKA (reference sequence). The CDR3 sequence is 14 residues long. This CDR3 is CSARDRVYTGELFF. CDR3 coding DNA: TGCAGTGCTCGGGACAGGGTGTACACCGGGGAGCTGTTTTTT.

V is TRBV6-1 and J is TRBJ2-7; 10 nucleotides agree with TRBD2. The V gene end was trimmed by 2 bases and the J gene end by 5 bases; junction bases not matched to a gene: 12. Germline V gives CDR1 MNHNS, CDR2 SASEGT. The CDR3 spans 17 residues. CDR3 sequence (DNA): TGTGCCAGCAGTGAAAGTCCCCTACGGCTAGCGGGGGACGAGCAGTACTTC. It specifies CASSESPLRLAGDEQYF.

This clonotype has just one count. This chain connects TRBV7-9 to TRBJ2-1; 8 bases agree with TRBD1. Germline lookup yields CDR1 SEHNR and CDR2 FQNEAQ (reference sequence). J lost 7 bases, V lost 5 bases, and 13 bases had no gene match. There are 16 residues in the CDR3. The CDR3 DNA sequence: TGTGCCAGCAGCCCGTCTTCGTGGACAGGGATTAATGAGCAGTTCTTC. Its protein product is CASSPSSWTGINEQFF.

This clonotype was counted many times. V gene TRBV9 combines with J gene TRBJ2-1; D remains unclear. Germline V gives CDR1 SGDLS, CDR2 YYNGEE. Between the trimmed V and J ends, which lost 0 bases and 1 base, there was a span of 8 bases. The CDR3 totals 15 residues. The CDR3 region has the DNA TGTGCCAGCAGCGTAGAGGGCCGATCCTACAATGAGCAGTTCTTC. It yields the protein CASSVEGRSYNEQFF. The full variable domain, rest sourced from reference TRBV9 and TRBJ2-1, is DSGVTQTPKHLITATGQRVTLRCSPRSGDLSVYWYQQSLDQGLQFLIQYYNGEERAKGNILERFSAQQFPDLHSELNLSSLELGDSALYFCASSVEGRSYNEQFFGPGTRLTVL.

V and J are TRBV6-6 and TRBJ2-1, with 10 bases identical to TRBD2. The CDR3 totals 16 residues. The V segment lost 4 bases and the J segment 4 bases; nucleotides outside the gene matches: 7. Germline values: CDR1 MNHNY, CDR2 SVGAGI (reference sequence). CDR3 residues: CASSSIPLAGYNEQFF. CDR3 nucleotide sequence: TGTGCCAGCAGTTCCATCCCACTAGCGGGGTACAATGAGCAGTTCTTC.

In this sample, this clonotype turned up once. The gene calls are TRBV6-2 or TRBV6-3 and TRBJ1-5, with D unresolved. The CDR3 consists of 15 residues. Germline values: CDR1 MNHEY, CDR2 SVGEGT. The V end lost 6 bases, the J end lost 0 bases, and 12 bases lay between the germline ends. In nucleotides, the CDR3 is TGTGCCAGCAGGATCTTGGCAGATAGCAATCAGCCCCAGCATTTT. Its translation: CASRILADSNQPQHF.